The 5 T cell receptor beta chains listed next were all sequenced from one sample in a study of Ad26.COV2.S vaccination and SARS-CoV-2 variants (dated by TCRdb to about 2021). The library came from the immunoSEQ multiplex PCR assay. TCRdb holds this immuneACCESS table with in-frame rearrangements only. Some clones are missing; in checked studies, unresolved V genes explain under half, and the rest has no known cause. The sample yields hundreds of thousands of clones; about 89% were counted once. Jointly, the top ten make up 2.5% to 3.5% of the sample. Explained via the paper, the treatment or condition label denotes: some 20 received Ad26.COV2.S at low or high dose, single or two shots; roughly 5 received placebo; per-sample allocation not given. Repertoires of vaccine and placebo recipients were sequenced from samples taken on day 63 after the first injection. The specimen was peripheral blood, collected in a trial of Ad26.COV2.S vaccine versus placebo. The origin of the receptors is a person between 18 and 65 years old who received the Ad26.COV2.S COVID-19 vaccine or a placebo.

J is TRBJ2-5 and V is TRBV9; 8 positions agree with TRBD2. The CDR3 contains 15 residues. CDR1 and CDR2 (germline): SGDLS, YYNGEE. With 4 bases clipped from V and 5 bases from J, the junction kept 10 bases outside the gene matches. The CDR3 protein is CASSPSGTRQETQYF. The DNA for the CDR3 is TGTGCCAGCAGCCCTTCTGGGACTAGACAGGAGACCCAGTACTTC.

The rearrangement uses TRBV19 and TRBJ1-2; 8 nucleotides match TRBD1. There are 15 residues in the CDR3. V lost 3 bases to trimming and J lost 7 bases; unmatched junction nucleotides: 10. CDR1 and CDR2 from the germline V gene are LNHDA and SQIVND (reference sequence). The CDR3 DNA sequence: TGTGCCAGTAGTATGGCAGGGGGCGGTCTTTTTGGCTACACCTTC. As protein: CASSMAGGGLFGYTF.

The chain uses TRBV28 and TRBJ2-5, with 7 bases matching TRBD1. Trimming at V came to 3 bases and at J to 2 bases, leaving 3 bases not matched to a gene. The CDR3 covers 14 residues. Germline V gene sequence: CDR1 MDHEN, CDR2 SYDVKM. This CDR3 is CASSLRQGQETQYF. For the CDR3, the DNA is TGTGCCAGCAGTTTGCGACAGGGACAAGAGACCCAGTACTTC.

The chain joins TRBV7-6 to TRBJ2-1; 10 bases line up with TRBD2. There are 16 residues in the CDR3. V dropped 0 bases and J dropped 9; count of bases not matched to a gene: 8. Germline V gene sequence: CDR1 SGHVS, CDR2 FNYEAQ. CDR3 sequence (DNA): TGTGCCAGCAGCTTAGCTAACCAAGCGGGAGGGGGTGAGCAGTTCTTC. Protein sequence: CASSLANQAGGGEQFF.

The chain joins TRBV4-1 to TRBJ1-6; no firm D call. V was pared by 3 bases and J by 0 bases, with 9 bases between. This CDR3 comprises 16 residues. Germline CDR1 and CDR2: MGHRA and YSYEKL. The CDR3 DNA sequence: TGCGCCAGCAGCCACTCTATGACCTCCTATAATTCACCCCTCCACTTT. It encodes CASSHSMTSYNSPLHF.